This TCR beta chain originates from a study of blood T cell repertoires in COVID-19. CDR3 length: 16 residues. The germline CDR1 and CDR2 sequences are MNHEY and SMNVEV (reference sequence). Trimming stripped 3 bases from V and 9 bases from J, with 23 bases between. This clone is categorized as medium-sized. Profiled with immunoSEQ multiplex PCR; TCRdb holds only in-frame clones, not every one. The data show about 100,000 clones, 70% to 90% seen once. The V call is TRBV27, the J call TRBJ1-1, with a tentative D call TRBD1 (5 bases). This TCR was recovered from a human donor in a cohort sampled during active COVID-19. The sample consisted of peripheral blood. The CDR3 DNA sequence: TGTGCCAGCAGTTTGGAGGGACGCTCAATGGCATACAAAGCTTTCTTT. As protein: CASSLEGRSMAYKAFF.